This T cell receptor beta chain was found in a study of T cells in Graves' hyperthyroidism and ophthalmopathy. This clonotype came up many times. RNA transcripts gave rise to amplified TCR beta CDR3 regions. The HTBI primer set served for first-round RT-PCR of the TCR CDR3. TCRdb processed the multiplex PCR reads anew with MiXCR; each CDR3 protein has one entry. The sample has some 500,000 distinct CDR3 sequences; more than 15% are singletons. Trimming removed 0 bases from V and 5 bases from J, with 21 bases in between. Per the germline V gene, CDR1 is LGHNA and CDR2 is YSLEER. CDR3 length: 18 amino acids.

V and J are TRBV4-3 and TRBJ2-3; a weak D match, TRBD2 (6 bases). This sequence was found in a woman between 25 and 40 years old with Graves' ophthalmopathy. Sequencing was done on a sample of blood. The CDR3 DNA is TGCGCCAGCAGCCAAGATGGTAGCGGTCACCCTCGGGTAGATACGCAGTATTTT. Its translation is CASSQDGSGHPRVDTQYF.